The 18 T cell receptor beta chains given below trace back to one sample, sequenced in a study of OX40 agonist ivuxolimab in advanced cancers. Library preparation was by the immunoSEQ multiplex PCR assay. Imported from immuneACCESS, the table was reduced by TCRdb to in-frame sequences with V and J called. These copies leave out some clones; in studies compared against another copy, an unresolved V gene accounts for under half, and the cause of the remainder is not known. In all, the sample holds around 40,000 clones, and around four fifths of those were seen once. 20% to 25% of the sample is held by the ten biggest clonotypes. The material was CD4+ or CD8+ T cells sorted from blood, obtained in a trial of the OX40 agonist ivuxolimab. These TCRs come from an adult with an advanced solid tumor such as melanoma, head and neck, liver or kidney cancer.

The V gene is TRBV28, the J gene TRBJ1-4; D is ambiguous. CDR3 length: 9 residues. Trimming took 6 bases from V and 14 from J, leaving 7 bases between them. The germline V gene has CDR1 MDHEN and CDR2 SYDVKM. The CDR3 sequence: CASSPPLFF. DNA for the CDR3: TGTGCCAGCAGCCCCCCTCTGTTTTTT.

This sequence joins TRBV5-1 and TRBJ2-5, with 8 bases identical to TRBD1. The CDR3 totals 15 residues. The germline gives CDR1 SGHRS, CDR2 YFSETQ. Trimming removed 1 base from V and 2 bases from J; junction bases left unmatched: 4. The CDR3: CASSLMDRAQETQYF. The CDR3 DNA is TGCGCCAGCAGCTTGATGGACAGGGCGCAAGAGACCCAGTACTTC. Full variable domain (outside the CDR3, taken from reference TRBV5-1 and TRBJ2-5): KAGVTQTPRYLIKTRGQQVTLSCSPISGHRSVSWYQQTPGQGLQFLFEYFSETQRNKGNFPGRFSGRQFSNSRSEMNVSTLELGDSALYLCASSLMDRAQETQYFGPGTRLLVL.

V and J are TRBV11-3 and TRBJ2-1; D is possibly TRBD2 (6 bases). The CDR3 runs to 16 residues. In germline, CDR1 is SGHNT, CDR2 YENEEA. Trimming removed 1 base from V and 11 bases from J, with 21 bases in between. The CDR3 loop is CASSLAGVRHDSKQFF. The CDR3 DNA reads TGTGCCAGCAGCTTAGCGGGAGTGCGGCACGACTCCAAGCAGTTCTTC.

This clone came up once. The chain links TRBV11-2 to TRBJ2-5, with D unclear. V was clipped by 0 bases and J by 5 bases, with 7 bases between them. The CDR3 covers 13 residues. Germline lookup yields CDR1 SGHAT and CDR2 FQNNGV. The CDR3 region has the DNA TGTGCCAGCAGCTTAGACCTCAAGGAGACCCAGTACTTC. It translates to CASSLDLKETQYF.

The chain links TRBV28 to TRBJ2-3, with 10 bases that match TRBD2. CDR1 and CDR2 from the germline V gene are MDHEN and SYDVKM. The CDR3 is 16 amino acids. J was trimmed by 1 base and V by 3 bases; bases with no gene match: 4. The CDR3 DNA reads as TGTGCCAGCAGTTTCCTCGGACTAGCGGGCACAGATACGCAGTATTTT. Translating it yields CASSFLGLAGTDTQYF.

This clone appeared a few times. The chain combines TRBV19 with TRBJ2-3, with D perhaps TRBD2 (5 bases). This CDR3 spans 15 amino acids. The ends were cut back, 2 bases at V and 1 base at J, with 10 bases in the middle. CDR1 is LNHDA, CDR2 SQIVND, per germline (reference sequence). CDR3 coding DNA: TGTGCCAGTAGTATACTAAGCGGAGGCACAGATACGCAGTATTTT. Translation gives CASSILSGGTDTQYF.

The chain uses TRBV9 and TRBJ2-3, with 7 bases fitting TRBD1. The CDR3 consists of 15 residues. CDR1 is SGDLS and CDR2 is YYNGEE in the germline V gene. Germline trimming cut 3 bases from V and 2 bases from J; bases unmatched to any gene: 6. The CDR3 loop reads CASSAATGPTDTQYF. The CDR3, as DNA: TGTGCCAGCAGCGCGGCGACAGGGCCCACAGATACGCAGTATTTT.

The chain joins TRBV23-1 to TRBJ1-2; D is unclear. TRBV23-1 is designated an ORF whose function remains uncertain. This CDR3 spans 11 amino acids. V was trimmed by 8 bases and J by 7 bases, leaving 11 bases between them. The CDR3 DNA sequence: TGCGCCAGCCGCTCATGGTGTGGCTACACCTTC. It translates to CASRSWCGYTF.

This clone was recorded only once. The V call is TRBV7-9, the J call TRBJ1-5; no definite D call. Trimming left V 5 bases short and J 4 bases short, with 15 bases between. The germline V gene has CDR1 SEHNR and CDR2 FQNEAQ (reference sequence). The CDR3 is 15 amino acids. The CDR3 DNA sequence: TGTGCCAGCAGCCTGGCCTCCGGGAAAAATCAGCCCCAGCATTTT. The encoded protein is CASSLASGKNQPQHF.

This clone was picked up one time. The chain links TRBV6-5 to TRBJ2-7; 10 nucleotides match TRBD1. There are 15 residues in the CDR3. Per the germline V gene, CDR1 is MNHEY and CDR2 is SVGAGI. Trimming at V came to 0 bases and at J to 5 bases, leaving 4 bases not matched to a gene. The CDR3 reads CASSYSGQGKNEQYF. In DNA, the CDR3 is TGTGCCAGCAGTTACTCGGGACAGGGGAAAAACGAGCAGTACTTC.

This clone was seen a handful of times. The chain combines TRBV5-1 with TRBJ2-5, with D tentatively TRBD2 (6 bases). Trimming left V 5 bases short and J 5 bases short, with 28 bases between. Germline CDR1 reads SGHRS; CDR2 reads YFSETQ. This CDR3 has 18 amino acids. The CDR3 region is CASSFTYSTRQSGETQYF. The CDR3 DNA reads TGCGCCAGCAGTTTTACCTATTCCACCAGACAGAGCGGGGAGACCCAGTACTTC. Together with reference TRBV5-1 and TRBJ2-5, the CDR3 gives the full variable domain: KAGVTQTPRYLIKTRGQQVTLSCSPISGHRSVSWYQQTPGQGLQFLFEYFSETQRNKGNFPGRFSGRQFSNSRSEMNVSTLELGDSALYLCASSFTYSTRQSGETQYFGPGTRLLVL.

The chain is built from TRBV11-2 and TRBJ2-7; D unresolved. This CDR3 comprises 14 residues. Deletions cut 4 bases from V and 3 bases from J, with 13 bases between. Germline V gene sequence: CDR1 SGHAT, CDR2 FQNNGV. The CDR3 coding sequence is TGTGCCAGCAGCTCCACTCGGACGAGCTACGAGCAGTACTTC. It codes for CASSSTRTSYEQYF.

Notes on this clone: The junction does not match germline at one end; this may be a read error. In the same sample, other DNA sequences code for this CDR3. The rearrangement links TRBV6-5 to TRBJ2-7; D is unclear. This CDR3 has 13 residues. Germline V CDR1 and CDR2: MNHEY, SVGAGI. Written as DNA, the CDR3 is TGTGCTAGCAGTTACCGGCAGTACTACGAGCAGTACTTC. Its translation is CASSYRQYYEQYF.

The CDR3 here is CSVETAFTMEQYF. The CDR3, as DNA: TGCAGCGTTGAGACAGCCTTTACGATGGAGCAGTACTTC. The chain links TRBV29-1 to TRBJ2-7, with a possible D match to TRBD1 (5 bases). Germline lookup yields CDR1 SQVTM and CDR2 ANQGSEA. Trimming removed 3 bases from V and 7 bases from J, with 16 bases in between. The CDR3 length is 13 residues.

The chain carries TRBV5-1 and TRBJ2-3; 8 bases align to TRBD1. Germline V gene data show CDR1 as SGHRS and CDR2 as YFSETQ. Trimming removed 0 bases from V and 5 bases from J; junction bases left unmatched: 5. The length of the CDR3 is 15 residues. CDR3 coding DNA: TGCGCCAGCAGCTTGGCTGGTACAGGGGGAGATACGCAGTATTTT. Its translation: CASSLAGTGGDTQYF.

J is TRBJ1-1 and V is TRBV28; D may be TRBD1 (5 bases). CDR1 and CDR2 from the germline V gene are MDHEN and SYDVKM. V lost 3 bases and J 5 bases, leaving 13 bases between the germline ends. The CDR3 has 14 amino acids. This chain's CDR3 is CASSLARAWTEAFF. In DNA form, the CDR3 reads TGTGCCAGCAGTTTGGCCAGGGCGTGGACTGAAGCTTTCTTT. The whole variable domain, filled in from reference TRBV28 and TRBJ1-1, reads DVKVTQSSRYLVKRTGEKVFLECVQDMDHENMFWYRQDPGLGLRLIYFSYDVKMKEKGDIPEGYSVSREKKERFSLILESASTNQTSMYLCASSLARAWTEAFFGQGTRLTVV.

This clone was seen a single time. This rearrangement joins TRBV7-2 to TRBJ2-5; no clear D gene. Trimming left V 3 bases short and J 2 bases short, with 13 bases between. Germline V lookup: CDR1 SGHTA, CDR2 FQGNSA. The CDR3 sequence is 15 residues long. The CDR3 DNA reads TGTGCCAGCAGCTTCCAACAGCTAACACAAGAGACCCAGTACTTC. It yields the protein CASSFQQLTQETQYF.

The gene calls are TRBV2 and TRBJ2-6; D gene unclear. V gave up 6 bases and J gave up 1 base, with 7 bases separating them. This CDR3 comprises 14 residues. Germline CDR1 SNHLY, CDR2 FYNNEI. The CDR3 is CASRLLSGANVLTF. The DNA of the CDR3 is TGTGCCAGCAGACTGCTGTCTGGGGCCAACGTCCTGACTTTC.